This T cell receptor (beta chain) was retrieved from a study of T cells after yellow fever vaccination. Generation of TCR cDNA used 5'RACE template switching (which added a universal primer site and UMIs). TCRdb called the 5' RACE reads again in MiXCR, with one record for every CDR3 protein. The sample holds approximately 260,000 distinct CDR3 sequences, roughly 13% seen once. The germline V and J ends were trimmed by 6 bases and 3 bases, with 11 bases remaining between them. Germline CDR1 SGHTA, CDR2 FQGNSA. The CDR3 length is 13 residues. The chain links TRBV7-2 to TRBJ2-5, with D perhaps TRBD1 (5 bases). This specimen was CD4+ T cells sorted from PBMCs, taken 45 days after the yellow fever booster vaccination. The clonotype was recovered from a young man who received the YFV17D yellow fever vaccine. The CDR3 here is CASSPRDKETQYF. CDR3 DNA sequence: TGTGCCAGCAGTCCCAGGGATAAAGAGACCCAGTACTTC.